This T cell receptor (beta chain) was documented in a study of T cell responses to AZD1222 COVID-19 vaccine. Overall study: Analyses pooled second doses at about 4 or about 12 weeks. Findings of the study overall: Reportedly, close to half of spike-specific TCRs are directed against unmutated variant regions. Breadth and depth of Spike-specific TCRs rose after two AZD1222 doses. Repertoire samples came only from after the peak T cell response.

This clone turned up a few times. The antigen is unknown. Per the germline V gene, CDR1 is SGHRS and CDR2 is YFSETQ. Trimming removed 0 bases from V and 7 bases from J, with 16 bases in between. The CDR3 has 15 amino acids. Generated by immunoSEQ multiplex PCR, the TCRdb table keeps only in-frame clones and is missing some. The sample has roughly 30,000 clones, roughly nine tenths seen once. This material consisted of peripheral blood, taken on day 0 of AZD1222 vaccination. The receptor was derived from an adult in good health. The rearrangement joins TRBV5-1 to TRBJ1-1, with D possibly matching TRBD1 (5 bases). The CDR3 nucleotides read TGCGCCAGCAGCTTGGCCGGAGGGGAATGGGATGAAGCTTTCTTT. It is translated as CASSLAGGEWDEAFF.